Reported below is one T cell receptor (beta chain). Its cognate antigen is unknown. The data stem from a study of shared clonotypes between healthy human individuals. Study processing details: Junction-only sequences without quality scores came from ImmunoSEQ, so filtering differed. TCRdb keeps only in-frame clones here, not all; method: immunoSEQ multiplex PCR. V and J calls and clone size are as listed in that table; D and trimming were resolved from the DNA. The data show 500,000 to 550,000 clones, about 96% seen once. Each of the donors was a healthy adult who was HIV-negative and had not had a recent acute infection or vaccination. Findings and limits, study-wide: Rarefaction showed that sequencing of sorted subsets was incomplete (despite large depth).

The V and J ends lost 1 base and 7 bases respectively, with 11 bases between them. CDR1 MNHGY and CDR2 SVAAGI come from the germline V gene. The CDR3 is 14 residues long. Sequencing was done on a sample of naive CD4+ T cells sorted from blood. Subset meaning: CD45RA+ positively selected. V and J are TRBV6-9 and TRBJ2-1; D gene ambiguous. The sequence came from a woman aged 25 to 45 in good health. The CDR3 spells CASSYLQWLNEQFF. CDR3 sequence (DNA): TGTGCCAGCAGTTATTTACAGTGGCTTAATGAGCAGTTCTTC.